Following are 14 T cell receptor beta chains from one sample sequenced in a study of control samples from healthy donors and cancer patients (dated by TCRdb to 2020 to 2021). Library preparation used the immunoSEQ multiplex PCR assay. TCRdb stores this immuneACCESS table with in-frame sequences only. Part of the clones is absent; in the studies checked, under half of the shortfall reflects unresolved V genes, and no reason is known for the rest. This sample is represented by approximately 170,000 clones; 90% of them were singletons. 1.3% to 1.5% of the sample is in the top ten clones. Source material: blood. These receptors all come from a woman aged 45 to 65 in good health.

V and J are TRBV28 and TRBJ2-3; 8 bases match TRBD2. There are 14 residues in the CDR3. V lost 6 bases and J lost 3; bases outside the gene matches: 5. Germline assignment: CDR1 MDHEN and CDR2 SYDVKM. CDR3 residues: CASREAGDTDTQYF. In DNA, the CDR3 is TGTGCCAGCAGGGAAGCGGGAGATACAGATACGCAGTATTTT. Looking up the rest from reference TRBV28 and TRBJ2-3 gives the full variable domain: DVKVTQSSRYLVKRTGEKVFLECVQDMDHENMFWYRQDPGLGLRLIYFSYDVKMKEKGDIPEGYSVSREKKERFSLILESASTNQTSMYLCASREAGDTDTQYFGPGTRLTVL.

This chain joins TRBV4-3 and TRBJ1-2; D unresolved. The V end lost 1 base, the J end lost 8 bases, and 20 bases lay between the germline ends. The germline V gene encodes CDR1 LGHNA and CDR2 YSLEER. The CDR3 sequence is 16 residues long. The CDR3 DNA follows: TGCGCCAGCAGCCAAGGGGGTGCGGTCCCAACTGGGGGCTACACCTTC. Protein sequence: CASSQGGAVPTGGYTF.

The rearrangement uses TRBV7-2 and TRBJ2-7, with TRBD1 identical over 7 bases. Unmatched junction bases numbered 12, after V lost 4 bases and J lost 6 bases. Per germline, CDR1 SGHTA and CDR2 FQGNSA. The CDR3 runs 15 residues. CDR3 DNA sequence: TGTGCCAGCAGCTACCAATCAGGGGGATCGGCCGAGCAGTACTTC. It translates to CASSYQSGGSAEQYF.

The V gene is TRBV11-2, the J gene TRBJ1-3; maybe TRBD1 (6 bases). The length of the CDR3 is 15 residues. The germline CDR1 and CDR2 sequences are SGHAT and FQNNGV. Trimming stripped 5 bases from V and 3 bases from J, with 14 bases between. In DNA, the CDR3 is TGTGCCAGCAGCAACTCAGGGGCACATGGAAACACCATATATTTT. Protein sequence: CASSNSGAHGNTIYF.

This clone was detected once. CDR3 bases: TGTGCCAGCAGTCGACCGGGACAGGGTTATGAAAAACTGTTTTTT. The encoded protein is CASSRPGQGYEKLFF. V gene TRBV6-2 or TRBV6-3 combines with J gene TRBJ1-4; TRBD1 agrees at 9 bases. The CDR3 sequence is 15 residues long. The V gene's germline CDR1 is MNHEY and CDR2 SVGEGT. V shed 5 bases, J shed 6 bases, and the junction held 7 bases outside the gene matches.

This clone came up once. CDR3 DNA: TGCAGCGTTGAGAGTCGGGGGCGGGAGACCCAGTACTTC. This translates into CSVESRGRETQYF. V gene TRBV29-1 combines with J gene TRBJ2-5; D is possibly TRBD1 or TRBD2 (6 bases each). This CDR3 comprises 13 residues. Germline CDR1 and CDR2: SQVTM and ANQGSEA. V lost 3 bases and J lost 5, with 13 bases in between. The full variable domain, rest sourced from reference TRBV29-1 and TRBJ2-5, is SAVISQKPSRDICQRGTSLTIQCQVDSQVTMMFWYRQQPGQSLTLIATANQGSEATYESGFVIDKFPISRPNLTFSTLTVSNMSPEDSSIYLCSVESRGRETQYFGPGTRLLVL.

This chain joins TRBV5-1 and TRBJ1-2, with 11 bases fitting TRBD1. J was trimmed by 7 bases and V by 0 bases; bases with no gene match: 2. The length of the CDR3 is 14 residues. Per the germline V gene, CDR1 is SGHRS and CDR2 is YFSETQ. CDR3 sequence (DNA): TGCGCCAGCAGCTTGGTAGGGACAGGGGGTGGCTACACCTTC. Protein product: CASSLVGTGGGYTF.

This sequence joins TRBV7-8 and TRBJ2-2; perhaps TRBD2 as D (6 bases). There are 15 residues in the CDR3. Germline V CDR1 and CDR2: SGHVS, FQNEAQ. V was trimmed by 5 bases and J by 2 bases, leaving 12 bases between them. The CDR3 region has the DNA TGTGCCAGCAGCCCTCTGGCGGGAAACACCGGGGAGCTGTTTTTT. Translation: CASSPLAGNTGELFF. Based on the CDR3 plus reference TRBV7-8 and TRBJ2-2, the full variable domain is GAGVSQSPRYKVAKRGQDVALRCDPISGHVSLFWYQQALGQGPEFLTYFQNEAQLDKSGLPSDRFFAERPEGSVSTLKIQRTQQEDSAVYLCASSPLAGNTGELFFGEGSRLTVL.

The chain joins TRBV15 to TRBJ2-3; the match to TRBD2 covers 9 bases. The CDR3 length is 20 residues. V lost 1 base and J lost 5; bases outside the gene matches: 19. Germline assignment: CDR1 LNHNV and CDR2 YYDKDF (reference sequence). CDR3 sequence (DNA): TGTGCCACCAGCAGAGCGGGGGGGCGCTTGGCTAGCGGGATTGAAGATACGCAGTATTTT. This gives the protein CATSRAGGRLASGIEDTQYF.

This chain connects TRBV11-2 to TRBJ2-3; 12 nucleotides line up with TRBD2. Trimming at V came to 0 bases and at J to 8 bases, leaving 0 bases not matched to a gene. Germline V gives CDR1 SGHAT, CDR2 FQNNGV. The CDR3 spans 14 residues. The DNA for the CDR3 is TGTGCCAGCAGCTTAGAACTAGCGGGAGGTACGCAGTATTTT. Translated, it gives CASSLELAGGTQYF.

Notes on this clone: The sample contains more than one DNA sequence encoding this CDR3. The chain links TRBV4-1 to TRBJ2-7; 8 bases match TRBD1. Germline CDR1 and CDR2: MGHRA and YSYEKL. The CDR3 runs 15 residues. V gave up 1 base and J gave up 3 bases; unmatched junction bases: 5. The CDR3 spells CASSQGPGQGYEQYF. The CDR3 DNA reads as TGCGCCAGCAGCCAAGGCCCTGGACAGGGCTACGAGCAGTACTTC.

J is TRBJ1-2 and V is TRBV2; D is possibly TRBD1 (5 bases). With 5 bases removed from V and 4 bases from J, the gap between germline ends came to 20 bases. This CDR3 region has 16 residues. Germline-derived CDR1 and CDR2 are SNHLY and FYNNEI. The CDR3 bases are TGTGCCAGCAGTCGCCTTTTTGGGGGGACTAGCTATGGCTACACCTTC. The encoded protein is CASSRLFGGTSYGYTF.

The V and J genes are TRBV20-1 and TRBJ2-5, with D uncertain. Trimming removed 3 bases at V and 2 bases at J, with 7 bases between. The CDR3 is made up of 12 amino acids. Germline V lookup: CDR1 DFQATT, CDR2 SNEGSKA (reference sequence). The CDR3 loop is CSASPTQETQYF. CDR3 DNA sequence: TGCAGTGCTAGTCCGACTCAAGAGACCCAGTACTTC.

CDR3 residues: CASRNRDLLDSPLHF. DNA for the CDR3: TGTGCCAGCAGGAACCGGGACTTACTAGATTCACCCCTCCACTTT. This chain joins TRBV6-5 and TRBJ1-6; weak D call: TRBD1 (5 bases). V was cut by 6 bases and J by 8 bases, with 17 bases left in between. Germline loops: CDR1 MNHEY, CDR2 SVGAGI. The CDR3 totals 15 residues.